These 32 T cell receptor beta chains came from one sample sequenced in a study of blood T cell repertoires in COVID-19 (TCRdb year 2020). Libraries were made using the immunoSEQ multiplex PCR assay. Held by TCRdb, this immuneACCESS table contains in-frame sequences only and omits some clones. Under half of the omission traces to an unresolved V gene where checked; the cause of the rest is unknown. The sample has 200,000 to 250,000 clones on record, approximately 90% of them singletons. The ten largest clones capture approximately 2.7% of the sample. Sequenced material: PBMCs or T cells enriched from blood (not recorded which). These receptors all come from a young woman who had recovered from COVID-19.

The rearrangement joins TRBV3-1 (or the pseudogene TRBV3-2) to TRBJ2-3; the D gene is possibly TRBD2 (6 bases). This CDR3 has 15 amino acids. The germline CDR1 and CDR2 sequences are LGHDT and YNNKEL (reference sequence). Trimming took off 1 base at V and 3 bases at J, with 11 bases between the two ends. CDR3 in DNA: TGTGCCAGCAGCCAAGTACGGGGGATGACAGATACGCAGTATTTT. Protein: CASSQVRGMTDTQYF.

The V gene is TRBV5-1, the J gene TRBJ2-2; tentative D call: TRBD2 (6 bases). V dropped 0 bases and J dropped 2 bases, with 11 bases sitting between them. This CDR3 comprises 16 residues. Germline V gene sequence: CDR1 SGHRS, CDR2 YFSETQ. The CDR3 is CASSLATGLNTGELFF. As DNA, the CDR3 is TGCGCCAGCAGCTTGGCCACTGGACTAAACACCGGGGAGCTGTTTTTT.

The chain combines TRBV5-6 with TRBJ1-3; TRBD1 matches 7 bases. After removal of 4 bases from V and 1 base from J, the junction contained 5 bases not matched to a gene. The germline gives CDR1 SGHDT, CDR2 YYEEEE. The CDR3 spans 15 residues. The CDR3 reads CASSRDSLSGNTIYF. The CDR3 DNA sequence: TGTGCCAGCAGCCGGGACAGCTTATCTGGAAACACCATATATTTT.

The rearrangement joins TRBV6-5 to TRBJ2-3, with TRBD2 identical over 10 bases. Trimming took 7 bases from V and 5 from J; bases not matched to a gene: 6. The CDR3 runs 14 residues. Germline CDR1 reads MNHEY; CDR2 reads SVGAGI. Here the CDR3 reads CASTTSGELDTQYF. DNA of the CDR3: TGTGCCAGCACCACTAGCGGGGAGTTAGATACGCAGTATTTT.

The chain employs TRBV14 and TRBJ1-1; D perhaps matches TRBD1 (5 bases). Germline lookup yields CDR1 SGHDN and CDR2 FVKESK. Trimming cost V 0 bases and J 7 bases, with 9 bases left between them. The CDR3 is 13 amino acids. The CDR3 coding sequence is TGTGCCAGCAGCCAAGATTGGCAGGGTGAAGCTTTCTTT. Translated: CASSQDWQGEAFF.

The chain couples TRBV19 to TRBJ2-1, with 10 nucleotides matching TRBD2. Germline loops: CDR1 LNHDA, CDR2 SQIVND (reference sequence). Losses at the gene ends were 9 bases for V and 4 bases for J; bases not matched to a gene: 6. The CDR3 contains 14 residues. The CDR3 DNA follows: TGTGCCAGCAAAGTAGCGGGGGGTTACAATGAGCAGTTCTTC. It codes for CASKVAGGYNEQFF. Full variable domain (missing parts from reference TRBV19 and TRBJ2-1): DGGITQSPKYLFRKEGQNVTLSCEQNLNHDAMYWYRQDPGQGLRLIYYSQIVNDFQKGDIAEGYSVSREKKESFPLTVTSAQKNPTAFYLCASKVAGGYNEQFFGPGTRLTVL.

The rearrangement links TRBV7-9 to TRBJ2-3, with D possibly being TRBD1 (6 bases). Germline V lookup: CDR1 SEHNR, CDR2 FQNEAQ (reference sequence). The ends were cut back, 5 bases at V and 3 bases at J, with 12 bases in the middle. This CDR3 has 14 residues. The CDR3 nucleotides are TGTGCCAGCAGCCCACCAACAGGGACAGATACGCAGTATTTT. This codes for CASSPPTGTDTQYF. The entire variable domain, with the rest obtained from reference TRBV7-9 and TRBJ2-3, is as follows: DTGVSQNPRHKITKRGQNVTFRCDPISEHNRLYWYRQTLGQGPEFLTYFQNEAQLEKSRLLSDRFSAERPKGSFSTLEIQRTEQGDSAMYLCASSPPTGTDTQYFGPGTRLTVL.

The gene calls are TRBV11-2 and TRBJ1-1; 7 positions match TRBD1. This CDR3 has 13 residues. V shed 5 bases, J shed 4 bases, and the junction held 4 bases outside the gene matches. Looked up from germline, CDR1 is SGHAT and CDR2 is FQNNGV. The CDR3 reads CASSIQGTTEAFF. The CDR3 DNA is TGTGCCAGCAGCATACAGGGGACCACTGAAGCTTTCTTT.

The chain recombines TRBV28 with TRBJ2-5; no clear D gene. The CDR3 is made up of 13 amino acids. CDR1 is MDHEN, CDR2 SYDVKM, per germline. Trimming stripped 5 bases from V and 5 bases from J, with 12 bases between. The CDR3 DNA reads as TGTGCCAGCAGTCCCAGACCCGGGGAGACCCAGTACTTC. This codes for CASSPRPGETQYF.

J is TRBJ2-5 and V is TRBV4-2, with a weak D call TRBD2 (6 bases). The V gene's germline CDR1 is LGHNA and CDR2 YNFKEQ. V lost 1 base to trimming and J lost 7 bases, with 22 bases between them. This CDR3 is built from 17 residues. This chain's CDR3 is CASSQASTSGPGGTQYF. The CDR3, as DNA: TGTGCCAGCAGCCAAGCGAGTACGAGCGGGCCTGGGGGGACCCAGTACTTC.

V usage is TRBV3-1 (or the pseudogene TRBV3-2) and J usage is TRBJ1-3; 7 bases match TRBD1. V was clipped by 4 bases and J by 0 bases; unmatched bases: 9. The CDR3 is 17 residues long. Germline loops: CDR1 LGHDT, CDR2 YNNKEL (reference sequence). The CDR3 protein is CASSLFQGQSSGNTIYF. The CDR3 nucleotides read TGTGCCAGCAGCCTTTTTCAGGGACAGTCCTCTGGAAACACCATATATTTT.

This chain uses TRBV4-1 with TRBJ1-6, with D perhaps matching TRBD1 (5 bases). V shed 0 bases and J shed 7 bases, with 10 bases lying between them. This CDR3 is 15 amino acids long. Per germline, CDR1 MGHRA and CDR2 YSYEKL. The CDR3 DNA sequence: TGCGCCAGCAGCCAAGACCATAGACAGAATTCACCCCTCCACTTT. Translated: CASSQDHRQNSPLHF.

The chain employs TRBV29-1 and TRBJ2-3, with a weak D call TRBD2 (6 bases). Germline V lookup: CDR1 SQVTM, CDR2 ANQGSEA. V was clipped by 4 bases and J by 5 bases, with 13 bases between them. The CDR3 runs 13 residues. The CDR3: CSVGGGVGDTQYF. CDR3 nucleotide sequence: TGCAGCGTTGGTGGAGGGGTTGGAGATACGCAGTATTTT.

The table lists this clone with a count of one. The rearrangement uses TRBV2 and TRBJ1-5; D call uncertain. The germline V and J ends were trimmed by 4 bases and 4 bases, with 11 bases remaining between them. The V gene's germline CDR1 is SNHLY and CDR2 FYNNEI. The CDR3 has 14 residues. The CDR3 spells CASSGQTGNQPQHF. DNA of the CDR3: TGTGCCAGCAGTGGTCAGACGGGGAATCAGCCCCAGCATTTT.

The rearrangement links TRBV5-8 to TRBJ2-5, with D perhaps matching TRBD2 (5 bases). The CDR3 spans 12 residues. The germline V and J ends were trimmed by 7 bases and 4 bases, with 11 bases remaining between them. Germline V gene lookup returns CDR1 SGHTS and CDR2 YDEGEE. The CDR3 DNA follows: TGTGCCAGCGAGTCGGCGGGAGAGACCCAGTACTTC. Its translation: CASESAGETQYF.

The chain joins TRBV4-2 to TRBJ2-3, with TRBD2 identical over 14 bases. Germline assignment: CDR1 LGHNA and CDR2 YNFKEQ. V trimming: 1 base; J trimming: 5 bases; junction bases outside the gene matches: 5. The CDR3 totals 17 residues. Here the CDR3 reads CASSQGLAGGLQDTQYF. CDR3 nucleotides: TGTGCCAGCAGCCAAGGACTAGCGGGGGGGCTCCAAGATACGCAGTATTTT.

The chain employs TRBV7-9 and TRBJ2-1; no definite D call. Germline-derived CDR1 and CDR2 are SEHNR and FQNEAQ (reference sequence). Trimming left V 3 bases short and J 4 bases short, with 13 bases between. The CDR3 sequence is 15 residues long. CDR3 protein: CASSFYERGYNEQFF. As DNA, the CDR3 is TGTGCCAGCAGCTTCTATGAGCGCGGTTACAATGAGCAGTTCTTC.

The V and J genes are TRBV7-2 and TRBJ2-1; TRBD2 matches at 7 bases. V trimming: 5 bases; J trimming: 4 bases; junction bases outside the gene matches: 8. This CDR3 contains 15 residues. The germline gives CDR1 SGHTA, CDR2 FQGNSA. The CDR3: CASSLGRAAYNEQFF. The CDR3 nucleotides are TGTGCCAGCAGCCTGGGGAGGGCCGCATACAATGAGCAGTTCTTC.

The rearrangement joins TRBV7-6 to TRBJ1-1; D gene ambiguous. Trimming stripped 4 bases from V and 2 bases from J, with 14 bases between. CDR1 SGHVS and CDR2 FNYEAQ come from the germline V gene. The CDR3 totals 15 residues. The CDR3, as DNA: TGTGCCAGCAGCTCCGCCCCGGGTTTCAACACTGAAGCTTTCTTT. The encoded protein is CASSSAPGFNTEAFF.

This clone was seen a single time. The rearrangement uses TRBV4-1 and TRBJ1-4, with a possible D match to TRBD1 (5 bases). Germline CDR1 is MGHRA and CDR2 is YSYEKL. The CDR3 sequence is 16 residues long. V dropped 0 bases and J dropped 5 bases, with 13 bases sitting between them. CDR3 sequence reads: CASSQDKGFLNEKLFF. DNA of the CDR3: TGCGCCAGCAGCCAAGATAAGGGGTTCCTAAATGAAAAACTGTTTTTT.

Notes on this clone: Compared with germline, one end of the junction differs, possibly owing to a read error. The V gene is TRBV4-1, the J gene TRBJ2-1; tentatively, D is TRBD2 (7 bases). The CDR3 is 15 amino acids. CDR1 is MGHRA and CDR2 is YSYEKL in the germline V gene. The CDR3 region is CASSQGGGGAGEQFF. DNA of the CDR3: TGCGCCAGCAGTCAAGGAGGAGGGGGGGCCGGGGAGCAGTTCTTC.

This sequence joins TRBV29-1 and TRBJ1-3; possible D gene TRBD1, 5 bases. Trimming stripped 7 bases from V and 2 bases from J, with 12 bases between. This CDR3 has 13 amino acids. CDR1 SQVTM and CDR2 ANQGSEA come from the germline V gene. CDR3 nucleotides: TGCAGCGCCCTTAGGGGAACTGGAAACACCATATATTTT. It translates to CSALRGTGNTIYF.

This chain uses TRBV19 with TRBJ2-7; a weak D match, TRBD1 (6 bases). The germline V gene has CDR1 LNHDA and CDR2 SQIVND (reference sequence). V lost 7 bases and J 7 bases, leaving 20 bases between the germline ends. This CDR3 spans 14 amino acids. The CDR3: CASTPYAGAEEQYF. The CDR3 bases are TGTGCCAGTACCCCGTATGCAGGGGCTGAGGAGCAGTACTTC.

The V call is TRBV7-2, the J call TRBJ1-5; D uncertain. The CDR3 length is 15 residues. Germline V gene data show CDR1 as SGHTA and CDR2 as FQGNSA. Trimming removed 2 bases at V and 2 bases at J, with 10 bases between. CDR3 coding DNA: TGTGCCAGCAGCTTACGGGAGGCGGGCAATCAGCCCCAGCATTTT. Its translation is CASSLREAGNQPQHF. The full variable domain, in which reference TRBV7-2 and TRBJ1-5 provide the parts outside the CDR3, is GAGVSQSPSNKVTEKGKDVELRCDPISGHTALYWYRQSLGQGLEFLIYFQGNSAPDKSGLPSDRFSAERTGGSVSTLTIQRTQQEDSAVYLCASSLREAGNQPQHFGDGTRLSIL.

The rearrangement uses TRBV3-1 (or the pseudogene TRBV3-2) and TRBJ2-3; 10 nucleotides match TRBD2. CDR1 and CDR2 (germline): LGHDT, YNNKEL (reference sequence). V shed 0 bases, J shed 0 bases, and the junction held 12 bases outside the gene matches. The CDR3 has 20 amino acids. Here the CDR3 DNA reads TGTGCCAGCAGCCAAGATTTTTCCCGACTAGCGGGCTTTAGCACAGATACGCAGTATTTT. Its translation is CASSQDFSRLAGFSTDTQYF.

With regard to this clone: At the DNA level, this CDR3 is encoded by other sequences in the same sample as well. The chain recombines TRBV6-2 or TRBV6-3 with TRBJ1-5; 7 nucleotides match TRBD1. V lost 3 bases to trimming and J lost 3 bases; unmatched junction nucleotides: 5. This CDR3 is 15 amino acids long. Germline-derived CDR1 and CDR2 are MNHEY and SVGEGT. CDR3 residues: CASSYYGQVNQPQHF. CDR3 nucleotide sequence: TGTGCCAGCAGTTATTATGGACAGGTCAATCAGCCCCAGCATTTT.

The genes are TRBV4-3 and TRBJ1-2; D uncertain. The CDR3 is made up of 15 amino acids. The V and J ends lost 3 bases and 8 bases respectively, with 19 bases between them. Germline V CDR1 and CDR2: LGHNA, YSLEER. CDR3 bases: TGCGCCAGCAGCCACTTCGGAGGACGTAAAGGAGGCTACACCTTC. Protein sequence: CASSHFGGRKGGYTF.

The chain employs TRBV5-1 and TRBJ1-2, with 8 nucleotides matching TRBD1. V lost 6 bases and J lost 3; bases outside the gene matches: 10. The germline V gene has CDR1 SGHRS and CDR2 YFSETQ. This CDR3 region has 15 residues. CDR3 nucleotides: TGCGCCAGCACCAGGACAGGGACGACCGACTATGGCTACACCTTC. Its protein is CASTRTGTTDYGYTF.

This chain joins TRBV7-2 and TRBJ2-1, with 12 bases aligning to TRBD2. CDR3 size: 17 residues. Germline loops: CDR1 SGHTA, CDR2 FQGNSA. Unmatched junction bases numbered 8, after V lost 5 bases and J lost 3 bases. The CDR3 protein is CASSILAGGRGYNEQFF. The CDR3 DNA is TGTGCCAGCAGCATACTAGCGGGGGGCCGCGGCTACAATGAGCAGTTCTTC. The full variable domain, completed using reference TRBV7-2 and TRBJ2-1, is GAGVSQSPSNKVTEKGKDVELRCDPISGHTALYWYRQSLGQGLEFLIYFQGNSAPDKSGLPSDRFSAERTGGSVSTLTIQRTQQEDSAVYLCASSILAGGRGYNEQFFGPGTRLTVL.

V usage is TRBV29-1 and J usage is TRBJ2-7; D is unclear. V lost 0 bases, J lost 3 bases, and 12 bases lay in between. The CDR3 consists of 14 residues. Germline lookup yields CDR1 SQVTM and CDR2 ANQGSEA. This CDR3 is CSVEDHEENYEQYF. CDR3 DNA sequence: TGCAGCGTTGAAGATCATGAGGAAAACTACGAGCAGTACTTC.

The chain couples TRBV4-2 to TRBJ1-2; 7 bases match TRBD1. CDR3 length: 14 residues. After removal of 3 bases from V and 3 bases from J, the junction contained 4 bases not matched to a gene. The germline gives CDR1 LGHNA, CDR2 YNFKEQ. CDR3 residues: CASSQVTGDYGYTF. In DNA, the CDR3 is TGTGCCAGCAGCCAGGTAACAGGGGACTATGGCTACACCTTC.

This chain joins TRBV11-3 and TRBJ1-3, with a weak D call TRBD1 (5 bases). Germline V lookup: CDR1 SGHNT, CDR2 YENEEA. The CDR3 runs 13 residues. V was pared by 4 bases and J by 8 bases, with 12 bases between. CDR3 sequence (DNA): TGTGCCAGCAGCTCTCTGTGGGGGGACACCATATATTTT. Translation gives CASSSLWGDTIYF.